This TCR beta chain was identified in a study of T cells in Graves' hyperthyroidism and ophthalmopathy. Findings of the study overall: From stable hyperthyroidism, ophthalmopathy was set apart by a 13 V-J model.

Germline values: CDR1 LGHDT, CDR2 YNNKEL (reference sequence). The CDR3 length is 13 residues. The V gene lost 0 bases and the J gene lost 4 bases, with 6 bases spanning the gap. RNA transcripts served as the template for amplifying TCR beta CDR3 regions. The TCR CDR3 was amplified in a first-round RT-PCR using the HTBI primer set. MiXCR, applied by TCRdb to the multiplex PCR reads, yields one record per CDR3 protein. This table has approximately 380,000 distinct CDR3 sequences, approximately 17% appearing once. This clonotype was picked up many times. What it recognizes is unknown. A Clinical Activity Score of at least 3, a NOSPECS grade of at least 4 and a duration under 3 months were recorded in the ophthalmopathy patients.

The specimen sequenced was blood. The TCR originated in a man between 18 and 35 years old with Graves' ophthalmopathy. The chain joins TRBV3-1 to TRBJ2-5; D gene unclear. The CDR3 spells CASSQDWSETQYF. As DNA, the CDR3 is TGTGCCAGCAGCCAAGATTGGTCAGAGACCCAGTACTTC.